This is a list of T cell receptor beta chains from one sample in a study of shared clonotypes between healthy human individuals. Generated by immunoSEQ multiplex PCR, the TCRdb table keeps only in-frame clones and is missing some. Of over a million clones in the sample, 70% to 80% were seen once. Sequencing was done on a sample of memory CD4+ T cells from PBMCs. The receptors stem from a man younger than 35 in good health. Some clones in this sample may be carry-over from other donors' samples. Each CDR3 is given with its conserved first and last residue. Each record gives: J gene, V gene, clone size, D gene, CDR3 DNA, CDR3 protein. A D gene is named only where the DNA matches it firmly. The size of a clone is reported for some rows only, either as once, few or many, or as a class for expanded clones.

>TRBJ2-4|TRBV7-2|-|-
TGTGCCAGCAGCCCTAGCTGGAGACAGCCACGAAACATTCAGTACTTC
CASSPSWRQPRNIQYF
>TRBJ2-7|TRBV4-2|-|-
TGTGCCAGCAGCCAAGGTACTGCGAACTCCTACGAGCAGTACTTC
CASSQGTANSYEQYF
>TRBJ2-5|TRBV28|-|-
TGTGCCAGCAGTGAACGGGGTAGTTTTGGCGCAGAGACCCAGTACTTC
CASSERGSFGAETQYF
>TRBJ2-7|TRBV29-1|-|-
TGCAGCGTTGGACAGACCTACGAGCAGTACTTC
CSVGQTYEQYF
>TRBJ1-5|TRBV28|-|-
TGTGCCAGCACCGTCATGGGGGGTTTGGGTCAGCCCCAGCATTTT
CASTVMGGLGQPQHF
>TRBJ2-5|TRBV30|-|-
TGTGCCTATACGGAGTCCCCTTTACTGGAGACCCAGTACTTC
CAYTESPLLETQYF
>TRBJ1-2|TRBV15|-|-
TGTGCCACCAGCTTCCCGGGGACTGGGGGCTACACCTTC
CATSFPGTGGYTF
>TRBJ2-3|TRBV28|-|TRBD2
TGTGCCAGCAGAGGACTAGCGGGAGGGTATAGCACAGATACGCAGTATTTT
CASRGLAGGYSTDTQYF
>TRBJ1-2|TRBV6-1|-|-
TGTGCCAGCAGTGAATACGGGGGGCTTGGATATGGCTACACCTTC
CASSEYGGLGYGYTF
>TRBJ2-7|TRBV6-4|-|-
TGTGCCAGCAGTGAAGAGGCGAACTACGAGCAGTACTTC
CASSEEANYEQYF
>TRBJ2-3|TRBV5-1|-|-
TGCGCCAGCAGCCCGCGGCCCTACACAGATACGCAGTATTTT
CASSPRPYTDTQYF
>TRBJ2-2|TRBV30|-|-
TGTGCCCGACAGACTGGCGGAGGGACCGGGGAGCTGTTTTTT
CARQTGGGTGELFF
>TRBJ1-1|TRBV6-1|once|-
TGTGCCAGCAGTCCAGGAGAGTACAACACTGAAGCTTTCTTT
CASSPGEYNTEAFF
>TRBJ2-7|TRBV5-1|-|-
TGCGCCAGCAGCTTGGAACCTAGCGCATCCTACGAGCAGTACTTC
CASSLEPSASYEQYF
>TRBJ1-4|TRBV28|-|TRBD1
TGTGCCAGCAGTACGCAGGGGACAGGGGCAGGTGAAAAACTGTTTTTT
CASSTQGTGAGEKLFF
>TRBJ2-7|TRBV7-9|-|TRBD2
TGTGCCAGCAGTCTATCCCCGGGAGGGCCTTCCGAGCAGTACTTC
CASSLSPGGPSEQYF
>TRBJ2-5|TRBV5-6|-|-
TGTGCCAGCAGCTTTCGGGGACAACCCGGCCAAGAGACCCAGTACTTC
CASSFRGQPGQETQYF
>TRBJ2-7|TRBV23-1|-|-
TGCGCCAGCAGGCCGCCCGACCTATGGATCGAGCAGTACTTC
CASRPPDLWIEQYF
>TRBJ2-3|TRBV5-1|-|TRBD2
TGCGCCAGCAGCACCGGACTAGCGGAGAGCACAGATACGCAGTATTTT
CASSTGLAESTDTQYF
>TRBJ2-7|TRBV5-1|-|-
TGCGCCAGCAGCGCACAGGGGGGGCCCTACGAGCAGTACTTC
CASSAQGGPYEQYF
>TRBJ2-1|TRBV9|-|-
TGTGCCAGCAGCGTAGGAGGGACTTCGCCCTACAATGAGCAGTTCTTC
CASSVGGTSPYNEQFF
>TRBJ1-5|TRBV6-1|-|-
TGTGCCAGCAGTGACAGTTCGTCCTATCAGCCCCAGCATTTT
CASSDSSSYQPQHF
>TRBJ1-1|TRBV7-9|-|-
TGTGCCAGCAGCCCAGGGGTACTCCTCACTGGCGGAGCTTTCTTT
CASSPGVLLTGGAFF
>TRBJ2-7|TRBV6-1|-|-
TGTGCCAGCAGCGAAATGTACGGGTACGAGCAGTACTTC
CASSEMYGYEQYF
>TRBJ2-1|TRBV4-1|-|TRBD1
TGCGCCAGCAGCCAAGCCCGACAGGGCGGGAATGAGCAGTTCTTC
CASSQARQGGNEQFF
>TRBJ2-5|TRBV5-1|-|TRBD1
TGCGCCAGCAGCTGGCCCCGGGACAGGGGTCGGTCAGAGACCCAGTACTTC
CASSWPRDRGRSETQYF